This TCR beta chain came from a study of shared clonotypes between healthy human individuals. Study background: Three plates each covered CD4 naive and memory; CD8 naive two, CD8 memory one.

The germline V gene encodes CDR1 SGHTS and CDR2 YDEGEE. The CDR3 is 13 amino acids. The V gene lost 4 bases and the J gene lost 1 base, with 9 bases spanning the gap. Using immunoSEQ multiplex PCR, the repertoire was profiled, and TCRdb retains in-frame clones only, with some absent. The sample lists around 600,000 clones; almost 97% were seen once. V usage is TRBV5-8 and J usage is TRBJ2-7, with D perhaps being TRBD1 or TRBD2 (5 bases each). Sequencing was done on a sample of naive CD4+ T cells sorted from blood. Subset: CD45RA+ positively selected. The TCR sequence derives from a woman aged 25 to 45 in good health. CDR3 sequence: CASSRDRSYEQYF. The CDR3 coding sequence is TGTGCCAGCAGCAGGGACCGGTCCTACGAGCAGTACTTC.